This T cell receptor beta chain came from a study of blood T cells in healthy people across ages. The study, taken as a whole, reports: With age, beta diversity per million T cells declined roughly linearly, significantly by 30 to 50.

Note on this clonotype: Its specificity is unknown.

It was with a sample-barcoded 5' primer and a J-beta primer mix that a second PCR of roughly 6 to 12 cycles was run. The authors tagged each cDNA molecule using a template-switch adaptor with 12 random nucleotides. From the 5' RACE reads, TCRdb called clonotypes with MiXCR, one entry per CDR3 protein. Among hundreds of thousands of distinct CDR3 sequences, 40% to 45% were seen once, and the ten largest hold around 30%. Donation came from healthy Caucasian individuals in Russia who were aged roughly 6 to 95. The V gene lost 2 bases and the J gene lost 4 bases, with 5 bases spanning the gap. Germline V gene data show CDR1 as MNHEY and CDR2 as SVGEGT. The CDR3 is 13 amino acids.

The V gene is TRBV6-2 or TRBV6-3, the J gene TRBJ2-2; D uncertain. The TCR comes from an elderly man in good health. Sequencing was carried out using blood. As DNA, the CDR3 is TGTGCCAGCAGTTACACGATCACCGGGGAGCTGTTTTTT. Amino acid sequence: CASSYTITGELFF.